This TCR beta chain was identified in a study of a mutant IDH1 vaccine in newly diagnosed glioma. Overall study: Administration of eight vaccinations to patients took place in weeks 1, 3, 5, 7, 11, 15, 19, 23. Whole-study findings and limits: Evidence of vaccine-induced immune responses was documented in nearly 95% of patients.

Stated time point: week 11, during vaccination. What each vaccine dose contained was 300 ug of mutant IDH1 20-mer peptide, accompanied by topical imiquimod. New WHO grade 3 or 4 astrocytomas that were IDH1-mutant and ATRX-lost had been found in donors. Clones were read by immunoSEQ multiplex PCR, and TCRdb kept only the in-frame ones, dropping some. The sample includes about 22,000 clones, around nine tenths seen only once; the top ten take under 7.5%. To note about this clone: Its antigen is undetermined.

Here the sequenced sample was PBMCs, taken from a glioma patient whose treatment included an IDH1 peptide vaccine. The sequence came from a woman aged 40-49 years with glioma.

In DNA, the CDR3 is TGTGCCAGCAGTCCCCGGAGCTGGGCCCAGCATTTT. Protein product: CASSPRSWAQHF. This chain uses TRBV2 with TRBJ1-5; D uncertain. This CDR3 contains 12 residues. In germline, CDR1 is SNHLY, CDR2 FYNNEI. V dropped 5 bases and J dropped 11 bases, with 13 bases sitting between them.